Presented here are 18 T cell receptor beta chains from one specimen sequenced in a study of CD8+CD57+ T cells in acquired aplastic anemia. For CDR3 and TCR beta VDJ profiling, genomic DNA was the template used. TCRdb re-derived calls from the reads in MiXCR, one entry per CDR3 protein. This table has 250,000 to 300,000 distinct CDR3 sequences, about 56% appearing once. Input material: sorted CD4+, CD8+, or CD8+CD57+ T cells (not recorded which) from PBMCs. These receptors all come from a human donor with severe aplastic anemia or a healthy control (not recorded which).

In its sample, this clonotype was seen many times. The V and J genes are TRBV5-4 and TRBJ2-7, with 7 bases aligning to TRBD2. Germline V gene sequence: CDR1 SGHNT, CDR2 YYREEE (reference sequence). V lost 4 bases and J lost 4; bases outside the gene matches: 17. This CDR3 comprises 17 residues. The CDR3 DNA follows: TGTGCCAGCAGCCCCGGCACCGGGCGGGGGAACTCTTACGAGCAGTACTTC. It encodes CASSPGTGRGNSYEQYF.

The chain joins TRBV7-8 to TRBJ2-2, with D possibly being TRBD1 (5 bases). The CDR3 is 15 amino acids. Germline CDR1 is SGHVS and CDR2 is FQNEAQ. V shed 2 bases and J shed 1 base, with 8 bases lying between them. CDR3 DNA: TGTGCCAGCAGCTTATCCCAGGGGAACACCGGGGAGCTGTTTTTT. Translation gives CASSLSQGNTGELFF.

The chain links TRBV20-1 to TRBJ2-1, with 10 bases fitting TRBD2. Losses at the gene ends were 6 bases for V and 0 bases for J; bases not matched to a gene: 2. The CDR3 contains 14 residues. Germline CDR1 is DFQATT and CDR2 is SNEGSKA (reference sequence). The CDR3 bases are TGCAGTGCCCAGCGGGGGGGCTCCTACAATGAGCAGTTCTTC. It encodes CSAQRGGSYNEQFF.

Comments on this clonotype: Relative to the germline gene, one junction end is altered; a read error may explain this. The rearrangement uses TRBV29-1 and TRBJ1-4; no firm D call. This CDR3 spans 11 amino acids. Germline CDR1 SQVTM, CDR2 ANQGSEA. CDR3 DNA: TGCAGCGCCCCGAGCGAAGGAAAGGTACTTTTT. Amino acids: CSAPSEGKVLF.

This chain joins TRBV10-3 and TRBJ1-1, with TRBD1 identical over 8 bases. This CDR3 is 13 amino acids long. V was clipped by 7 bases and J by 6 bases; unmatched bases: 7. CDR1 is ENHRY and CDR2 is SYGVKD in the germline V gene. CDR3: CAIMVQGGPEAFF. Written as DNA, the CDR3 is TGTGCCATCATGGTACAGGGGGGACCTGAAGCTTTCTTT.

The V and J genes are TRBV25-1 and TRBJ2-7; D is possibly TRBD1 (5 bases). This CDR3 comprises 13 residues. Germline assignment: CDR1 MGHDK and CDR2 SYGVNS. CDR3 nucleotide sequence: TGTATCGAAGGTCGTAAGGGGTCTAGCGAGCAGTACTTC. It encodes CIEGRKGSSEQYF.

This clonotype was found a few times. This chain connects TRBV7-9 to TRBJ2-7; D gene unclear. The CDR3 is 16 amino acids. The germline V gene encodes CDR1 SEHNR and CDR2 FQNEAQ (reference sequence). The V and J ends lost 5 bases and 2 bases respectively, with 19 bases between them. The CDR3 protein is CASSTSDARPAYEQYF. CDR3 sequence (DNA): TGTGCCAGCAGCACATCGGACGCGAGGCCTGCCTACGAGCAGTACTTC.

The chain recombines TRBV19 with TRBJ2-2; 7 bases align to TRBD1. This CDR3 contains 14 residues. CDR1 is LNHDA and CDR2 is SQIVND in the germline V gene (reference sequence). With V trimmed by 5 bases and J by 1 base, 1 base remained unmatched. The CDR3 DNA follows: TGTGCCAGTAGTCGACAGGGGAACACCGGGGAGCTGTTTTTT. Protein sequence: CASSRQGNTGELFF.

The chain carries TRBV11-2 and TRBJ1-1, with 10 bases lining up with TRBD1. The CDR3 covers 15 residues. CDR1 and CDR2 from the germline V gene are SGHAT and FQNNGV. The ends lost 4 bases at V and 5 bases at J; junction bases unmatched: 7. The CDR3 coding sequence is TGTGCCAGCAGCTCAGACAGGGGGCGAGATACTGAAGCTTTCTTT. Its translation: CASSSDRGRDTEAFF. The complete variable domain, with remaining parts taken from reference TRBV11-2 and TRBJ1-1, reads EAGVAQSPRYKIIEKRQSVAFWCNPISGHATLYWYQQILGQGPKLLIQFQNNGVVDDSQLPKDRFSAERLKGVDSTLKIQPAKLEDSAVYLCASSSDRGRDTEAFFGQGTRLTVV.

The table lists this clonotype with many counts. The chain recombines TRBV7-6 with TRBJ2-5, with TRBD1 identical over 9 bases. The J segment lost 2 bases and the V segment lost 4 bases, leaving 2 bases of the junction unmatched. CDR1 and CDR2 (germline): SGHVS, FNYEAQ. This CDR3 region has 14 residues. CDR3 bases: TGTGCCAGCAGCTCGACAGGGGGGCAAGAGACCCAGTACTTC. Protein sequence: CASSSTGGQETQYF.

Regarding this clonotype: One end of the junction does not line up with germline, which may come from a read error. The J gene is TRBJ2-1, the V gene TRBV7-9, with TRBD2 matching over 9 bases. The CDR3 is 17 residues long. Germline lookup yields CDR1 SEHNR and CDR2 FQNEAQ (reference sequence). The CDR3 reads CASSPGGPGLAYNEQFF. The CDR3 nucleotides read TGTGCCAGCAGCCCTGGGGGGCCGGGACTAGCCTATAATGAGCAGTTCTTC.

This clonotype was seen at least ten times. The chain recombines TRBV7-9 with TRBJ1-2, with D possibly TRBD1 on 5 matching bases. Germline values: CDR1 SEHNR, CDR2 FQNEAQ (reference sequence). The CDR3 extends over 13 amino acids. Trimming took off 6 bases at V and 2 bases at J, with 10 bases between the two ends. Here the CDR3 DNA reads TGTGCCAGCAGTAGCCGGGACAACTATGGCTACACCTTC. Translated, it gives CASSSRDNYGYTF. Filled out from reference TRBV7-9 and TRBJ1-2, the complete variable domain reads DTGVSQNPRHKITKRGQNVTFRCDPISEHNRLYWYRQTLGQGPEFLTYFQNEAQLEKSRLLSDRFSAERPKGSFSTLEIQRTEQGDSAMYLCASSSRDNYGYTFGSGTRLTVV.

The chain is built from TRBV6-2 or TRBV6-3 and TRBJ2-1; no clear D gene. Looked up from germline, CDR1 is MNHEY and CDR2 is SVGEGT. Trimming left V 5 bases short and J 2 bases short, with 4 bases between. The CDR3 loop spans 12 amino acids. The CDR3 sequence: CASSRTYNEQFF. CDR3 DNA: TGTGCCAGCAGTAGGACCTACAATGAGCAGTTCTTC.

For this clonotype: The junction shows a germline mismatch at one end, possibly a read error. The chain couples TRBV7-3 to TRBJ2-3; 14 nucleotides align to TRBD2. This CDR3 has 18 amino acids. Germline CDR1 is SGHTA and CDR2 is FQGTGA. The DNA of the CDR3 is TGTGCCAGCAGCTTTACCTCGACTAGCGGGGGGGCGACAGATGCGCAGTATTTT. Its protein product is CASSFTSTSGGATDAQYF.

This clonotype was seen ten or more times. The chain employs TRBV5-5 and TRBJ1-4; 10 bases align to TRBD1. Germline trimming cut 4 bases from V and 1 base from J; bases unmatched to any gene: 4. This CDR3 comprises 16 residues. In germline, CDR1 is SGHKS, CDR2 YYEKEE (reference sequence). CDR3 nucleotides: TGTGCCAGCAGCACCTGGGACAGGGGAACTAATGAAAAACTGTTTTTT. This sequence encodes CASSTWDRGTNEKLFF.

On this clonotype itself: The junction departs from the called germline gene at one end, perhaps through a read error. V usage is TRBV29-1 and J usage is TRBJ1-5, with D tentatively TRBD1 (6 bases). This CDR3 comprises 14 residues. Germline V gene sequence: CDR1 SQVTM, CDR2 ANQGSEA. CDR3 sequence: CSVDQGNSNQPQHF. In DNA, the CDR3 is TGCAGCGTCGACCAGGGGAACAGCAATCAGCCACAGCATTTT.

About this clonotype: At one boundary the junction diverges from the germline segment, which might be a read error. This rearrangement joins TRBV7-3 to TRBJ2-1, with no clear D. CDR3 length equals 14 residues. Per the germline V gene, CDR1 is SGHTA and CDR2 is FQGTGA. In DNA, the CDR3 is TGTGCCAGCAGCTTACAGGCCACCTACAATGGGCAGTCCTTC. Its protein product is CASSLQATYNGQSF.

The CDR3 is CSALPLIEYSSYEQYF. CDR3 nucleotide sequence: TGCAGTGCTCTTCCCCTAATAGAATATAGCTCCTACGAGCAGTACTTC. This rearrangement joins TRBV20-1 to TRBJ2-7; D gene uncertain. The CDR3 sequence is 16 residues long. The V end lost 5 bases, the J end lost 0 bases, and 20 bases lay between the germline ends. Germline V lookup: CDR1 DFQATT, CDR2 SNEGSKA (reference sequence).